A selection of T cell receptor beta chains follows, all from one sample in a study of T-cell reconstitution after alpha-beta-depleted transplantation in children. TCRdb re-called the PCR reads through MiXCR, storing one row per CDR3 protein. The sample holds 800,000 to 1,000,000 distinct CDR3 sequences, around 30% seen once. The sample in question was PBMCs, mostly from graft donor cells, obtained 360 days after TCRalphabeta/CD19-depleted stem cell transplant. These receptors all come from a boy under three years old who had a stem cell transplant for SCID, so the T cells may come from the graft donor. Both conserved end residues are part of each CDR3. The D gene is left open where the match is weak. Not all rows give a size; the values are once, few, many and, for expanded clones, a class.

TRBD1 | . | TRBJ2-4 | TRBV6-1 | TGTGCCAGCACCGCAGGGGGCTTAGCCAAAAACATTCAGTACTTC | CASTAGGLAKNIQYF
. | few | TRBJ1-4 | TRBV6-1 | TGTGCCAGCAGGGGCAGAAGGGCTAATGAAAAACTGTTTTTT | CASRGRRANEKLFF
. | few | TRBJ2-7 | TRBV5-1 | TGCGCCAGCAGCCCTGAAGACAGGCCCTCCTACGAGCAGTACTTC | CASSPEDRPSYEQYF
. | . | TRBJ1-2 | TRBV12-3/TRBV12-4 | TGTGCCAGCAGTCTTACAGCCTATGGCTACACCTTC | CASSLTAYGYTF
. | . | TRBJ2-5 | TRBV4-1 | TGCGCCAGCATGCGCAGGGGGGGCGACGAGACCCAGTACTTC | CASMRRGGDETQYF
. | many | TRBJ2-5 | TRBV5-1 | TGCGCCAGCAGCGCAAACCAAGAGACCCAGTACTTC | CASSANQETQYF
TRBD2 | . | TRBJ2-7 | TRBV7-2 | TGTGCCAGCAGCCGAACTAGCGGGGGGCCCGCCGAGCAGTACTTC | CASSRTSGGPAEQYF
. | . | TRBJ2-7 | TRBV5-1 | TGCGCCAGCAGGCTCGAGGGCGAGCAGTACTTC | CASRLEGEQYF
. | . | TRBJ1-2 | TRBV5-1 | TGCGCCAGCCGCAGGGGCAGAACGGAGAATGGCTACACCTTC | CASRRGRTENGYTF
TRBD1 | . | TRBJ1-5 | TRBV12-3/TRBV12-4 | TGTGCCATTAGTGAGACAGGGTCACAGCCCCAGCATTTT | CAISETGSQPQHF
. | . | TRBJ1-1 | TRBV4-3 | TGCGCCAGCAGCCAAGATCGGGGAGGGAGCCTCATGAACACTGAAGCTTTCTTT | CASSQDRGGSLMNTEAFF
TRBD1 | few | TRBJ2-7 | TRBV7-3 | TGTGCCAGCAGCTATACAGGGGGCGAGCAGTACTTC | CASSYTGGEQYF
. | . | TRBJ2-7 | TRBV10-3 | TGTGCCATCAGTGGACCCGCCTCCTACGAGCAGTACTTC | CAISGPASYEQYF
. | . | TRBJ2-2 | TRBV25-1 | TGTGCCAGCAGTGAATTGTTGAACACCGGGGAGCTGTTTTTT | CASSELLNTGELFF
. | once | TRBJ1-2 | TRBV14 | TGTGCCAGCAGCCAAGATCTGGGGTGGAACTATGGCTACACCTTC | CASSQDLGWNYGYTF
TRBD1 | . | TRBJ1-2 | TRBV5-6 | TGTGCCAGCAGCTCCGGACAGGAAAGCTATGGCTACACCTTC | CASSSGQESYGYTF
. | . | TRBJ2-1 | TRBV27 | TGTGCCAGCAGTCCAGGCACCGGGACCCATGAGCAGTTCTTC | CASSPGTGTHEQFF
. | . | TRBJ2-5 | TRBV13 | TGTGCCAGCAGCTGGCCCGAAGGCGGGGAGACCCAGTACTTC | CASSWPEGGETQYF
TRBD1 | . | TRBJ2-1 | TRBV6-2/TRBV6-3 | TGTGCCAGCAACGACGAAAAGGGACAGGGAAACAATGAGCAGTTCTTC | CASNDEKGQGNNEQFF
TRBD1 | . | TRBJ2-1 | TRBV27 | TGTGCCAGCCGATTGGGACAGGGTAAGAATGAGCAGTTCTTC | CASRLGQGKNEQFF
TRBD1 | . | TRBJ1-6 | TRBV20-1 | TGCAGTGCCCGGACAGGGAATAATTCACCCCTCCACTTT | CSARTGNNSPLHF
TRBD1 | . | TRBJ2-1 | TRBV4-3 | TGCGCCAGCAGTTCAGGGACAGGCGCCGAAAATGAGCAGTTCTTC | CASSSGTGAENEQFF
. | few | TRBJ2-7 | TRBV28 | TGTGCCAGCAGTAGCCCACAGTTGGGCTACGAGCAGTACTTC | CASSSPQLGYEQYF
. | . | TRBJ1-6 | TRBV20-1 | TGCAGTGCTAGAGGACAGGAGCTATATAATTCACCCCTCCACTTT | CSARGQELYNSPLHF
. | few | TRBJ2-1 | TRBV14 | TGTGCCAGCAGCCAGTCACAGGTTTACCACACGAATGAGCAGTTCTTC | CASSQSQVYHTNEQFF
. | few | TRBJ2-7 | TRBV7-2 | TGTGCCAGCAGCTTACAAGCCGGGCCCCAGGAGCAGTGCTTC | CASSLQAGPQEQCF
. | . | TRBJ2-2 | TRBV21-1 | TGTGCCAGCAGCGCCGGACAGGGAACTAGCGGGGTGAACACCGGGGAGCTGTTTTTT | CASSAGQGTSGVNTGELFF
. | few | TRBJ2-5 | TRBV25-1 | TGTGCCAGCAGTGATTTCACCCCGGGGCTGAGGGAGACCCAGTACTTC | CASSDFTPGLRETQYF
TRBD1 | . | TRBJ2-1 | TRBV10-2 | TGCGCCAGCAGTGAGCCCGGGACAGGGGCCCGCAATGAGCAGTTCTTC | CASSEPGTGARNEQFF
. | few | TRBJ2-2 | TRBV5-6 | TGTGCCAGCAGCTTATGGAGGGGCACCGGGGAGCTGTTTTTT | CASSLWRGTGELFF
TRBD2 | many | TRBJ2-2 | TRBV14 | TGTGCCAGCAGCCAAGTAGCGGGGGCCGGGGAGCTGTTTTTT | CASSQVAGAGELFF
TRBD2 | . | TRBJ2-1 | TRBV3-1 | TGTGCCAGCAGCCAAGATGTTGATTGGCTAGCGGGGTACAATGAGCAGTTCTTC | CASSQDVDWLAGYNEQFF
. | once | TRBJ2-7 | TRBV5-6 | TGTGCCAGCAGCGGACCGACAGGCTCCTACGAGCAGTACTTC | CASSGPTGSYEQYF
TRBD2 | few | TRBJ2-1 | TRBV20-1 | TGCAGTGCTAGCCCTCGCGGTAGCGGGGGGGCCCGGTCCTACAATGAGCAGTTCTTC | CSASPRGSGGARSYNEQFF
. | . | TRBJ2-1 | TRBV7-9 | TGTGCCAGCAGCTGGAGGGTAACTGAGCAGTTCTTC | CASSWRVTEQFF
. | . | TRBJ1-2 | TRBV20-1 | TGCAGTGCTAGATCAGCGACAGCGAGGGGTAGCTACACCTTC | CSARSATARGSYTF
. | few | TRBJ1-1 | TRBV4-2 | TGTGCCAGCAGCCGCGACAGTGAAGCTTTCTTT | CASSRDSEAFF
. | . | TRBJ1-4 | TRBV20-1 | TGCAGTGCTAGAACAGAGGGACCCCTGAAAAAACTGTTTTTT | CSARTEGPLKKLFF
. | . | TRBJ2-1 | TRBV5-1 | TGCGCCAGCAGCTTGGACGGTCCCTACAATGAGCAGTTCTTC | CASSLDGPYNEQFF
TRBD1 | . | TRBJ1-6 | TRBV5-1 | TGCGCCAGCCAATTCGAACAGGGGGGAAATTCACCCCTCCACTTT | CASQFEQGGNSPLHF
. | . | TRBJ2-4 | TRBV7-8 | TGTGCCAGCACACCGCTCCAGAACATTCAGTACTTC | CASTPLQNIQYF
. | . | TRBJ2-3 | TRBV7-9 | TGTGCCAGCAGCCAAAAACTGACCATCACAGATACGCAGTATTTT | CASSQKLTITDTQYF
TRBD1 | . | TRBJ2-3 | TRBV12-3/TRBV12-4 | TGTGCCAGCAGCCCTCGACAGGGGATCACAGATACGCAGTATTTT | CASSPRQGITDTQYF
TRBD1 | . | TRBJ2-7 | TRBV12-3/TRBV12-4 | TGTGCCAGCAGTCACGCCCGGGACAGCGTCCGGGCCTACGAGCAGTACTTC | CASSHARDSVRAYEQYF
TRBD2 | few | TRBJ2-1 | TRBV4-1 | TGCGCCAGCAGCCCAGGACTAGCGGGGGGGCTCTTGGGCAATGAGCAGTTCTTC | CASSPGLAGGLLGNEQFF
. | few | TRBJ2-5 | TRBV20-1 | TGCAGTGCCGCGCAGGGCCCTCAAGAGACCCAGTACTTC | CSAAQGPQETQYF